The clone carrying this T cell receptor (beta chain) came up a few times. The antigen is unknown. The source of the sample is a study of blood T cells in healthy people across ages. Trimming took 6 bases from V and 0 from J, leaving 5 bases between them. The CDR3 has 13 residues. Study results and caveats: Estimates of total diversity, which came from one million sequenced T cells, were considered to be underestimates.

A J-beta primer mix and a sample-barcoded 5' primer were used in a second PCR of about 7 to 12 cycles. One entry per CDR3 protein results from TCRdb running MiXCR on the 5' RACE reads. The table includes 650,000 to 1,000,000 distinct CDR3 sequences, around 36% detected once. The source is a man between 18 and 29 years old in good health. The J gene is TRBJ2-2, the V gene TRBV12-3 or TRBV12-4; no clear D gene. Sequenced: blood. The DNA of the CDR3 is TGTGCCAGCAGAAATCCGAACACCGGGGAGCTGTTTTTT. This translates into CASRNPNTGELFF.